Listed below are T cell receptor beta chains from one sample, sequenced in a study of blood T cell repertoires in COVID-19. Sequencing used immunoSEQ multiplex PCR; TCRdb keeps in-frame clones, though not all of them. In the table there are over 100,000 clones, over 75% of which are singletons. Sequencing input: peripheral blood. The receptors here all came from a woman between 65 and 79 years old with acute or convalescent COVID-19. Each CDR3 is given with its conserved first and last residue. D genes are given only for firm matches. Clone size appears in some rows only: once, few, many, or a class for an expanded clone.

TRBD1	.	TRBV27	TRBJ2-5	CASSPNSDRGETQYF	TGTGCCAGCAGTCCGAATTCAGACAGGGGGGAGACCCAGTACTTC
TRBD1	once	TRBV6-2/TRBV6-3	TRBJ1-2	CASSRDPGQINYGYTF	TGTGCCAGCAGTAGAGATCCGGGACAGATAAACTATGGCTACACCTTC
.	.	TRBV7-8	TRBJ1-4	CASSSSTGAGDNEKLFF	TGTGCCAGCAGCTCCTCCACAGGAGCCGGTGATAATGAAAAACTGTTTTTT
TRBD1	.	TRBV11-2	TRBJ2-2	CASSLMTGGTGELFF	TGTGCCAGCAGCTTAATGACAGGGGGCACGGGGGAGCTGTTTTTT
TRBD1	few	TRBV7-9	TRBJ1-2	CASSPSAGTGDNYGYTF	TGTGCCAGCAGCCCATCAGCCGGGACAGGAGATAACTATGGCTACACCTTC
.	.	TRBV6-5	TRBJ1-2	CASSYSGDGLYGYTF	TGTGCCAGCAGTTACTCAGGGGATGGCCTCTATGGCTACACCTTC
TRBD1	few	TRBV5-6	TRBJ1-5	CASSLGTAEQPQHF	TGTGCCAGCAGCTTAGGGACAGCCGAACAGCCCCAGCATTTT
TRBD1	.	TRBV6-5	TRBJ1-5	CASSFGTANSNQPQHF	TGTGCCAGCAGTTTCGGGACAGCTAATAGCAATCAGCCCCAGCATTTT
.	.	TRBV28	TRBJ1-2	CASSSSTGNYGYTF	TGTGCCAGCAGTTCTAGTACCGGGAACTATGGCTACACCTTC
TRBD1	.	TRBV7-9	TRBJ2-3	CASSSDRGLFLSTDTQYF	TGTGCCAGCAGCTCGGACAGGGGGCTTTTCCTTAGCACAGATACGCAGTATTTT
TRBD1	.	TRBV4-2	TRBJ2-3	CASSPDGQGRDTQYF	TGTGCCAGCAGCCCAGACGGACAGGGTAGAGATACGCAGTATTTT